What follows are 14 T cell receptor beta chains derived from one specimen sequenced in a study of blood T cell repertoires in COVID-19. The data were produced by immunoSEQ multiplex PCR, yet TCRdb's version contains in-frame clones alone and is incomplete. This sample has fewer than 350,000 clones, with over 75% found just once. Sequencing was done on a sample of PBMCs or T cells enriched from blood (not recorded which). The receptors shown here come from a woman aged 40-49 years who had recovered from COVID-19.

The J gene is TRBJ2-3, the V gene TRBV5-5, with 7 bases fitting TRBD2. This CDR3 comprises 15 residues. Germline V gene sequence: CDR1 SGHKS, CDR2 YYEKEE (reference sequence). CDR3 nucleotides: TGTGCGCTCGCAAATGGGGGGGGAAGCACAGATACGCAGTATTTT. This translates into CALANGGGSTDTQYF.

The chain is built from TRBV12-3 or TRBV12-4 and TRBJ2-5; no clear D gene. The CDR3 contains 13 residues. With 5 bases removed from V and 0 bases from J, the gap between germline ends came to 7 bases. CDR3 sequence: CASSPRDQETQYF. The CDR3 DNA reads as TGTGCCAGCAGTCCCCGCGACCAAGAGACCCAGTACTTC.

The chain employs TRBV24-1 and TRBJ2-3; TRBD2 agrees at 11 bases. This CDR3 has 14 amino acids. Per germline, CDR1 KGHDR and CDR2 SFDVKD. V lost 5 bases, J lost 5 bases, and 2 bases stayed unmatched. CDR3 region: CATSGGLAVDTQYF. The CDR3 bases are TGTGCCACCAGTGGGGGACTAGCGGTAGATACGCAGTATTTT.

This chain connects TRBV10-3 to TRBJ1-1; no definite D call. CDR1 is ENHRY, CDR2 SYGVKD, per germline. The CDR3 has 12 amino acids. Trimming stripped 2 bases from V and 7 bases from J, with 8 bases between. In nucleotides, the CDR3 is TGTGCCATCAGTGAGAGCGACCTTGAAGCTTTCTTT. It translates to CAISESDLEAFF.

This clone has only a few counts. Here the CDR3 reads CASSQDRVEQFF. The CDR3 coding sequence is TGCGCCAGCAGCCAAGACCGAGTGGAGCAGTTCTTC. The rearrangement joins TRBV4-3 to TRBJ2-1, with no clear D. The germline CDR1 and CDR2 sequences are LGHNA and YSLEER. V lost 0 bases to trimming and J lost 10 bases, with 7 bases between them. The CDR3 spans 12 residues.

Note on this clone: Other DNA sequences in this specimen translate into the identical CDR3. CDR3: CASSVGGIYNEQFF. Here the CDR3 DNA reads TGTGCCAGCAGCGTAGGCGGGATCTACAATGAGCAGTTCTTC. This chain uses TRBV9 with TRBJ2-1; D is possibly TRBD2 (6 bases). The V end was cut by 0 bases, the J end by 3 bases, with 7 bases between. The germline CDR1 and CDR2 sequences are SGDLS and YYNGEE. The CDR3 is 14 amino acids.

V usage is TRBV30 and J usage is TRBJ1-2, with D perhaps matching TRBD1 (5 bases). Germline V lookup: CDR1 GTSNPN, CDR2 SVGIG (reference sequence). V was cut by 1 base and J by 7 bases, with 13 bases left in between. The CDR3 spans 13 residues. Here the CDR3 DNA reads TGTGCCTGGAGTGGACAGCTGCTGGGTGGCTACACCTTC. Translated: CAWSGQLLGGYTF.

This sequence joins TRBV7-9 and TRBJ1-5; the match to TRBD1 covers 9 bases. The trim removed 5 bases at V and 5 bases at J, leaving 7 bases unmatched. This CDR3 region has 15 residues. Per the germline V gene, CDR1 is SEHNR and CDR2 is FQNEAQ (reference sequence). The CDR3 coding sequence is TGTGCCAGCAGCGTGGGACAGGGCGAGTATCAGCCCCAGCATTTT. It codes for CASSVGQGEYQPQHF.

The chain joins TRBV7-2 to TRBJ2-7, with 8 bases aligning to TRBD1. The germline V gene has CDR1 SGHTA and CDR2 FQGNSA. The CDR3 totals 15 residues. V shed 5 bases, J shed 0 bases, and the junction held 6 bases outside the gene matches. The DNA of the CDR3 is TGTGCCAGCAGCCCCCGGGACAGGAGCTCCTACGAGCAGTACTTC. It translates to CASSPRDRSSYEQYF.

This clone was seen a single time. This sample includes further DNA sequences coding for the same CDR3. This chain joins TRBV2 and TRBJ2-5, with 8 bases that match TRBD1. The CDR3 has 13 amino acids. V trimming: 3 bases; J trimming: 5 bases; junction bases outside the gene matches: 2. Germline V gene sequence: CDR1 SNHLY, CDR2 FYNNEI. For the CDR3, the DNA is TGTGCCAGCAGTGACAGGGGGCGGGAGACCCAGTACTTC. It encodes CASSDRGRETQYF. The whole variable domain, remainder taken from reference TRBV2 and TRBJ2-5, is EPEVTQTPSHQVTQMGQEVILRCVPISNHLYFYWYRQILGQKVEFLVSFYNNEISEKSEIFDDQFSVERPDGSNFTLKIRSTKLEDSAMYFCASSDRGRETQYFGPGTRLLVL.

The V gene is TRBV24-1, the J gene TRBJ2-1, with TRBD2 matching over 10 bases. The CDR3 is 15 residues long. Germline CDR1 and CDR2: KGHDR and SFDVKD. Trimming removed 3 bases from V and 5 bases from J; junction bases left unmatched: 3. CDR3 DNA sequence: TGTGCCACCAGTGATCGTGGACTAGCGGACAATGAGCAGTTCTTC. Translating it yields CATSDRGLADNEQFF.

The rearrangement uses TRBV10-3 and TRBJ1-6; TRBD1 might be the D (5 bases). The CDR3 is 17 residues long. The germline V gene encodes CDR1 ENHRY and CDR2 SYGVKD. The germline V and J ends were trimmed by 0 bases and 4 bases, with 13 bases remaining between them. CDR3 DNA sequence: TGTGCCATCAGTGAGTCGACTGGGGGGTCATATAATTCACCCCTCCACTTT. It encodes CAISESTGGSYNSPLHF.

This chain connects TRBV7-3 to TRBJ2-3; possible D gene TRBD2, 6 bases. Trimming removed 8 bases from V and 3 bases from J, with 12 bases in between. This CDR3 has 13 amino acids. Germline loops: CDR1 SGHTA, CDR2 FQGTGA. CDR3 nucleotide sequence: TGTGCCAGCGGGGTGGGAGGAACAGATACGCAGTATTTT. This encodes CASGVGGTDTQYF.

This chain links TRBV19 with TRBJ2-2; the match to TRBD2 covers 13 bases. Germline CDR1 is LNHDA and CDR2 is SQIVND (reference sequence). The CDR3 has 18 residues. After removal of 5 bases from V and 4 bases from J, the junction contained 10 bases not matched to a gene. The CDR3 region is CASSSELAGGPGTGELFF. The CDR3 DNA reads TGTGCCAGTAGTTCGGAACTAGCGGGAGGGCCTGGCACCGGGGAGCTGTTTTTT.